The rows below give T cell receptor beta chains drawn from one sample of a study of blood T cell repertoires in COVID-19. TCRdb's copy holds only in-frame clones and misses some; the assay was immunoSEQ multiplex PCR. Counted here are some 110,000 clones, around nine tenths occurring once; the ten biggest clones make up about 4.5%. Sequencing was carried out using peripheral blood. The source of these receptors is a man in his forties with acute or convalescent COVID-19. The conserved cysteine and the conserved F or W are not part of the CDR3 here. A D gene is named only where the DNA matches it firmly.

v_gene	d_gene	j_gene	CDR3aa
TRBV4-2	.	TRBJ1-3	ASSPDRSGNTIY
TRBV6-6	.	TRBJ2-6	ASSYSAGTGANVLT
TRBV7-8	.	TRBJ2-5	ATRKDKETQY
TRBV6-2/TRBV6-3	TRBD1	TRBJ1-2	ASSYPRQGSGDGYT
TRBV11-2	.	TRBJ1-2	ASRREPRYSVYT
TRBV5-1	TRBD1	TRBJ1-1	ASKKDQGANTEAF
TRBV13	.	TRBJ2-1	ASSAGTPYNEQF
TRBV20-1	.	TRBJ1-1	SASWQGSAF
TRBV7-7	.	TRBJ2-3	ASSLGQFTDTQY
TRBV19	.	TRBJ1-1	ASRTDRLNTEAF
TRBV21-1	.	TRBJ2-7	ASIRLAGDLVYEQY
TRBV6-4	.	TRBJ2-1	ASRQDINNEQF
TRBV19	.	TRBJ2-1	ASSSGRRSYNEQF
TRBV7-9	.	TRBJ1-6	ASSAGVNSPLH
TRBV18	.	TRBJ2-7	ASSVPGVNEQY
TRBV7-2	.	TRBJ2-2	ASSLASRGPGELF
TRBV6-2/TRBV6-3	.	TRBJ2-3	ASSYRLVADTQY
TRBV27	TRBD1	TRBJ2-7	ASSFQGQAYEQY
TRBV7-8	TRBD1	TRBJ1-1	ASNRDRNTEAF
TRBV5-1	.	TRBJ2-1	ASSLGVSGSYNEQF
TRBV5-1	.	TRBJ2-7	ASSEDRYYEQY
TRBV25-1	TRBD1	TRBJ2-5	ASSDLQGPETQY
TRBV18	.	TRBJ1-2	ASSEQAGYGYT
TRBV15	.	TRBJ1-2	ATSRDRVANYGYT
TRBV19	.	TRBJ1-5	ASSGKTGFNQPQH
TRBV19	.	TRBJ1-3	ASSIAQLSGNTIY
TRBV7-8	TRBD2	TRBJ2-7	ASSPRTSGVAYEQY
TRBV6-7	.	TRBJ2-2	ASTADGDNTGELF
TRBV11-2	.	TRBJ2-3	ASSLGDTQY
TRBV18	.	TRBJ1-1	ASSPIRGRDTEAF
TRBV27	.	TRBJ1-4	ASSKRLTANEKLF
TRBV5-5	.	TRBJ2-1	ASSPEATYNEQF
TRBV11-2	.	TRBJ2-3	ASHSLDTQY
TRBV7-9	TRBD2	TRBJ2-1	ASSPDWTSTNEQF
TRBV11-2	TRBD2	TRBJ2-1	ASSSVGLAILGNEQF
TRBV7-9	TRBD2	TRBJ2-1	ASSINSGRFNEQF
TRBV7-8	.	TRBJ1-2	ASSLGLHYGYT
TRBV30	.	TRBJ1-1	AWTLLGGAEAF
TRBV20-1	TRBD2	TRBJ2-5	SASSVLAGGGETQY
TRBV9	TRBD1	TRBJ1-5	ASSGDRGNQPQH
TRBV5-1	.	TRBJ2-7	ASSLQDSYEQY
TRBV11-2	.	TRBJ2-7	ASTTAGGTYEQY
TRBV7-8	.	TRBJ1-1	ASSPDTNTEAF
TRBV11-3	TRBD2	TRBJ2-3	ASSLVLLAGITDTQY
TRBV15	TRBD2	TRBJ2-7	ATSRTSGGSSYEQY
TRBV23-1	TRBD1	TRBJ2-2	ASSQSPKQGSGELF
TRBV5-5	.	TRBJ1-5	ASSLTGSLGNQPQH
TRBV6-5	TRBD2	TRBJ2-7	ASTREGTSTYEQY
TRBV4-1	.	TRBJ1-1	ASSFRSLDTEAF
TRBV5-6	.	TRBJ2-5	ASSSEWEQETQY
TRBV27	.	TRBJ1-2	ASSPHTGPYGYT
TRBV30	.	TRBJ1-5	AWSLGGNQPQH
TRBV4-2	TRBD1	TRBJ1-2	ASSPLDRGHGGYT
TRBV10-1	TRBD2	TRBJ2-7	ASTREGWDEQY
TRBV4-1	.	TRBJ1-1	ASSQEYRVRTEAF